This TCR beta chain came from a study of T cell responses to AZD1222 COVID-19 vaccine. This clone was observed once. The CDR3 covers 14 residues. Trimming pared 3 bases from V and 9 bases from J, leaving 15 bases between. Germline V gene data show CDR1 as LNHDA and CDR2 as SQIVND (reference sequence). TCRdb's table, derived via immunoSEQ multiplex PCR, lists solely in-frame clones and lacks some. The profile shows 250,000 or so clones, over 90% of them singletons. V gene TRBV19 combines with J gene TRBJ2-1; D is unresolved. The sample was peripheral blood, taken on day 0 of AZD1222 vaccination. This clonotype was sampled from an adult in good health. The CDR3 region is CASSIGSSLLEQFF. The CDR3 region has the DNA TGTGCCAGTAGTATTGGGTCTAGTCTACTTGAGCAGTTCTTC.